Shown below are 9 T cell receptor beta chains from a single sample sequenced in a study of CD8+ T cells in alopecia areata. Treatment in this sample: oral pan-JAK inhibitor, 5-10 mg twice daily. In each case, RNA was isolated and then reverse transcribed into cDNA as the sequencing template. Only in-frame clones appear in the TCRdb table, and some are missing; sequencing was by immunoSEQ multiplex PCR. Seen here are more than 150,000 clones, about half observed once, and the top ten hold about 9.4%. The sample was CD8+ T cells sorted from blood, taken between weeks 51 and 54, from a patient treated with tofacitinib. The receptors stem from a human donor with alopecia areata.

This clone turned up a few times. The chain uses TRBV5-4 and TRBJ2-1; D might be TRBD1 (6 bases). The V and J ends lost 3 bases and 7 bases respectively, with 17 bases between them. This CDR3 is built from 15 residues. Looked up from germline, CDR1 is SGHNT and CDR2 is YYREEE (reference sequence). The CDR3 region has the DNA TGTGCCAGCAGCTCTACAGACAGGTCAAGGAATGAGCAGTTCTTC. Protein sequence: CASSSTDRSRNEQFF.

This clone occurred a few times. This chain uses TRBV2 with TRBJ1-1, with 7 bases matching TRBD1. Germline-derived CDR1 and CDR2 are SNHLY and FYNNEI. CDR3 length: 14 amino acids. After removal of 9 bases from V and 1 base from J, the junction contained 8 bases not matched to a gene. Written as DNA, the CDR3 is TGTGCCAGAAGACGACAGGGAACGAACACTGAAGCTTTCTTT. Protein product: CARRRQGTNTEAFF.

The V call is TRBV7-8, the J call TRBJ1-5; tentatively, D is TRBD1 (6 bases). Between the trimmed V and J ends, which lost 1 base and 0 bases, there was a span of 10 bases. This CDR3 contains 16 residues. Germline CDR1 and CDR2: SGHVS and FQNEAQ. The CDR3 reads CASSLDGRGSNQPQHF. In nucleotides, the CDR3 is TGTGCCAGCAGCTTAGATGGCAGGGGTAGCAATCAGCCCCAGCATTTT.

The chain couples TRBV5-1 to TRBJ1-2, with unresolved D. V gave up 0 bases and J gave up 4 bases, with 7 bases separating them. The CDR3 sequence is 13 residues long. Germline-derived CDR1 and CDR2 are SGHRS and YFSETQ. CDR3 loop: CASSLEGFYGYTF. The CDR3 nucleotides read TGCGCCAGCAGCTTGGAAGGCTTCTATGGCTACACCTTC.

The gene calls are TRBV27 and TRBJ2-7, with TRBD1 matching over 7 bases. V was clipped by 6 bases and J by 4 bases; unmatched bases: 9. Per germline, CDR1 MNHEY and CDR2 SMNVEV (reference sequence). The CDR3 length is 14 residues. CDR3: CASSWDRESYEQYF. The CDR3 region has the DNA TGTGCCAGCAGCTGGGACAGAGAGAGTTACGAGCAGTACTTC.

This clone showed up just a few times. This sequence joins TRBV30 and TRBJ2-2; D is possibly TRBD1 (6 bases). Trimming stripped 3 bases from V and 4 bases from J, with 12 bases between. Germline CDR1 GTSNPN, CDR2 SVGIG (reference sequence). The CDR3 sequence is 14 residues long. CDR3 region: CAWSRGSGTGELFF. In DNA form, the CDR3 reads TGTGCCTGGAGCAGGGGAAGTGGCACCGGGGAGCTGTTTTTT.

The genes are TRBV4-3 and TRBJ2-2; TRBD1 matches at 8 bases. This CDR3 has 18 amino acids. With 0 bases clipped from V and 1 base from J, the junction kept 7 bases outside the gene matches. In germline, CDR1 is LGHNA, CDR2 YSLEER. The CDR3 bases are TGCGCCAGCAGCCAAGAGCAAGTGGGGACAGGGAACACCGGGGAGCTGTTTTTT. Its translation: CASSQEQVGTGNTGELFF.

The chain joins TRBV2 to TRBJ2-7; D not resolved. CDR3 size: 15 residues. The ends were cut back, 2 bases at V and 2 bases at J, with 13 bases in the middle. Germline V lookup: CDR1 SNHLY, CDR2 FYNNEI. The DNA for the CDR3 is TGTGCCAGCAGTGAATATGGTTTGGGGACCTACGAGCAGTACTTC. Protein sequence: CASSEYGLGTYEQYF.

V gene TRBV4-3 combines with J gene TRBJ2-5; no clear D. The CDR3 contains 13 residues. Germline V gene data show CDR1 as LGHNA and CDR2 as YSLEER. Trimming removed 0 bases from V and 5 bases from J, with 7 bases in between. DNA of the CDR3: TGCGCCAGCAGCCAAGATTCCCGGGAGACCCAGTACTTC. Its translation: CASSQDSRETQYF.